Described below is a single T cell receptor (beta chain) sequence and its context. Original processing methods: Amplification with reference gene primers provided the estimates of nucleated cell counts. Here immunoSEQ multiplex PCR was the method, and the copy in TCRdb shows in-frame clones only, minus some. From that table come the V and J calls and clone size; the DNA was used to work out D and trimming. The repertoire holds 350,000 to 550,000 clones, with around 88% as singletons. This record belongs to a study of blood T cell repertoires in COVID-19. Study-wide context: Samples came from the United States, Italy and Spain, spanning acute and convalescent COVID-19. T cells, B-cell-depleted T cells, or PBMCs supplied cDNA or gDNA.

Deletions cut 8 bases from V and 0 bases from J, with 7 bases between. Germline V gene sequence: CDR1 SGHTA, CDR2 FQGTGA. The CDR3 is 12 residues long. J is TRBJ1-1 and V is TRBV7-3; no reliable D call. The sequenced material came from peripheral blood. This clonotype was obtained from a woman younger than 45 with acute or convalescent COVID-19. The CDR3 DNA is TGTGCCAGCTTGGAGGTGAACACTGAAGCTTTCTTT. It codes for CASLEVNTEAFF.